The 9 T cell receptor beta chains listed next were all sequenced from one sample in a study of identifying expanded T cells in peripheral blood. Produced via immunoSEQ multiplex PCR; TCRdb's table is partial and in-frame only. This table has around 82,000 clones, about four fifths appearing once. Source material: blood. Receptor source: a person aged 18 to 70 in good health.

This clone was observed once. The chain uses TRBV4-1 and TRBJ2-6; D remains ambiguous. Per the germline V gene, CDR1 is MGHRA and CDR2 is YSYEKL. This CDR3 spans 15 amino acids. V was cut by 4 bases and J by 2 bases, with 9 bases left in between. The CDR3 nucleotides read TGCGCCAGCAGCCCCCGGACGACTGGGGCCAACGTCCTGACTTTC. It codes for CASSPRTTGANVLTF.

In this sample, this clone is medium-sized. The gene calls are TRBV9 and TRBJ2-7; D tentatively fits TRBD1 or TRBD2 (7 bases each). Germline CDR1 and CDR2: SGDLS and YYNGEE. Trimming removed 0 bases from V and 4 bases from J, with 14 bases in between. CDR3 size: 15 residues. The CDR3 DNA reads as TGTGCCAGCAGCGTAGGGCCAGCGGGACAGTACGAGCAGTACTTC. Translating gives CASSVGPAGQYEQYF.

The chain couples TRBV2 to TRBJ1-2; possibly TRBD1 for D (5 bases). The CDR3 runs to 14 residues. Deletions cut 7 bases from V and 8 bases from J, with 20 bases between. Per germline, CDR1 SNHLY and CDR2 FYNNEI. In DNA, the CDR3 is TGTGCCAGCATACTAACGGGACCTCTCGGGGGCTACACCTTC. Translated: CASILTGPLGGYTF.

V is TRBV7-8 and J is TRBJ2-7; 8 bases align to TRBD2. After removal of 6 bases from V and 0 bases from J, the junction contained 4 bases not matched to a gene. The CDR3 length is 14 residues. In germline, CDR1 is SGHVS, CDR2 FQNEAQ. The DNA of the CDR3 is TGTGCCAGCAGAGTAAGCGGGGGCTCCTACGAGCAGTACTTC. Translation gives CASRVSGGSYEQYF. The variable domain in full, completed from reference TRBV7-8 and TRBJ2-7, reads GAGVSQSPRYKVAKRGQDVALRCDPISGHVSLFWYQQALGQGPEFLTYFQNEAQLDKSGLPSDRFFAERPEGSVSTLKIQRTQQEDSAVYLCASRVSGGSYEQYFGPGTRLTVT.

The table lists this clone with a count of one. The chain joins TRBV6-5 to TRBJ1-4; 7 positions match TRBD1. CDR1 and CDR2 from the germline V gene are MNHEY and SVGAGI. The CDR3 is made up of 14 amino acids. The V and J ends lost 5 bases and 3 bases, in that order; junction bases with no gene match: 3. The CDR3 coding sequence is TGTGCCAGCAGTCGGACAGGTCCTAATGAAAAACTGTTTTTT. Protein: CASSRTGPNEKLFF.

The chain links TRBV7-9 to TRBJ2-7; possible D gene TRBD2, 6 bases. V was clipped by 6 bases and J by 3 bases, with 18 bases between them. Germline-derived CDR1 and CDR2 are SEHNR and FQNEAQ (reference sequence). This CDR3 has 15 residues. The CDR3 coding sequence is TGTGCCAGCAGTCTCATTTATCGGGAGTACTACGAGCAGTACTTC. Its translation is CASSLIYREYYEQYF.

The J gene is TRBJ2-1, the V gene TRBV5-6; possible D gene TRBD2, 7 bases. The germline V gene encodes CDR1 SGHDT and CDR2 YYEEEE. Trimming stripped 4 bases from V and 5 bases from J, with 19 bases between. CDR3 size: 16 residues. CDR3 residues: CASSGGAGTPDNEQFF. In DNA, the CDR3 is TGTGCCAGCAGCGGGGGGGCCGGGACTCCAGACAATGAGCAGTTCTTC.

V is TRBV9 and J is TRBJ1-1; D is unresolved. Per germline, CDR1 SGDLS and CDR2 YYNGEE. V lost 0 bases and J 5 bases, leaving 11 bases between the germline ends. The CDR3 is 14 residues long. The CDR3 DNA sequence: TGTGCCAGCAGCGTAGCAGCAGGTAGAACTGAAGCTTTCTTT. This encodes CASSVAAGRTEAFF.

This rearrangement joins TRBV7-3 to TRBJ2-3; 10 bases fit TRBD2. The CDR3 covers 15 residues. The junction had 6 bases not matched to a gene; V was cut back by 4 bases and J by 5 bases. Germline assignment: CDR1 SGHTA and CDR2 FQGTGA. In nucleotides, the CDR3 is TGTGCCAGCAGCTCGGGACTAGCGTTCGTAGATACGCAGTATTTT. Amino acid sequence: CASSSGLAFVDTQYF. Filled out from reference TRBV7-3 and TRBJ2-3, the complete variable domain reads GAGVSQTPSNKVTEKGKYVELRCDPISGHTALYWYRQSLGQGPEFLIYFQGTGAADDSGLPNDRFFAVRPEGSVSTLKIQRTERGDSAVYLCASSSGLAFVDTQYFGPGTRLTVL.